Detailed here is one T cell receptor (beta chain). This record comes from a study of blood T cell repertoires in COVID-19. Whole-study context: Both acute and convalescent COVID-19 samples were obtained from the United States, Italy and Spain.

Authors' analysis steps: It was from reference gene primer amplification that nucleated cell counts were estimated. Generated by immunoSEQ multiplex PCR, the TCRdb table keeps only in-frame clones and is missing some. V and J calls and clone size are those listed in that table; D and trimming were worked out from the DNA. The data hold about 50,000 clones, with 92% observed a single time. Germline CDR1 MDHEN, CDR2 SYDVKM. Deletions cut 5 bases from V and 4 bases from J, with 17 bases between. The CDR3 is 16 residues long. The chain employs TRBV28 and TRBJ1-4; D uncertain. The sample taken for sequencing was peripheral blood. The receptor was isolated from a man in his fifties with active COVID-19. The CDR3 nucleotides read TGTGCCAGCAGTCCCCTGTTTACGCCGGTTAATGAAAAACTGTTTTTT. The encoded protein is CASSPLFTPVNEKLFF.